This TCR beta chain stems from a study of CD4 T cells in relation to SARS-CoV-2 and coronaviruses. About the research overall: After 10 to 11 days of antigen culture, PBMC TCR beta CDR3s were sequenced.

TCRdb's copy holds only in-frame clones and misses some; the assay was immunoSEQ multiplex PCR. The table shows roughly 17,000 clones, with 77% occurring only once. Before the COVID-19 pandemic, during about 2011-2019, CD4+ T cells were taken from unexposed donors. CD4+ T cells were isolated from the cells after 10 days of culture. Cells permitting, SARS-CoV-2 S/N and four cold-coronavirus spikes were tested on unexposed-donor CD4+ T cells. Germline CDR1 SQVTM, CDR2 ANQGSEA. This CDR3 contains 13 residues. V shed 5 bases, J shed 9 bases, and the junction held 8 bases outside the gene matches. Points on this clone: Its antigen remains unidentified.

Whole-study findings and limits: Compared with monoreactive clones, crossreactive clones showed significantly weaker SARS-CoV-2 expansion.

The chain has TRBV29-1 and TRBJ2-1, with TRBD2 matching 9 bases. The TCR was taken from a human donor in good health. The sample was CD4+ T cells from PBMCs, cultured in vitro. This CDR3 reads CSVYAGTSIEQFF. The CDR3 region has the DNA TGCAGCGTTTACGCCGGGACTAGCATTGAGCAGTTCTTC.